This T cell receptor (beta chain) was retrieved from a study of shared clonotypes between healthy human individuals. As for the study in general: Per donor, CD8 memory used one plate, CD8 naive used two, CD4 memory used three and CD4 naive used three. Notes on the study in general: An expected dependence of interdonor clonotype sharing on sequencing depth was noted.

Comment on this clone: What it binds is not known.

This CDR3 spans 15 amino acids. Per germline, CDR1 KGHSH and CDR2 LQKENI. Deletions cut 10 bases from V and 2 bases from J, with 20 bases between. Original handling: There were no quality scores in the junction-only immunoSEQ sequences, so filtering differed. The data were produced by immunoSEQ multiplex PCR, yet TCRdb's version contains in-frame clones alone and is incomplete. For V, J and clone size, that table is used; D and trimming come from the DNA. The sample contains about a million clones, 60% to 80% of which appear only once. The sample consisted of memory CD4+ T cells from PBMCs. Subset: CD45RA-negative fraction. This sequence was found in a young man in good health. Some clones in this sample may be carry-over from other donors' samples. The rearrangement joins TRBV18 to TRBJ1-1; no reliable D call. The CDR3 here is CATSSPDIRNTEAFF. The CDR3 coding sequence is TGTGCCACCTCTTCCCCAGACATTAGAAACACTGAAGCTTTCTTT.